This T cell receptor beta chain originates from a study of response to subunit inactivated influenza vaccine. TCRdb re-called the RT-PCR reads with MiXCR, one entry per CDR3 protein. The table records hundreds of thousands of distinct CDR3 sequences, approximately 13% of them present only once. The study's findings and limits: Seasonal influenza vaccination, on each occasion, was suggested by the authors to recruit few new T cells.

This clonotype was seen repeatedly, ten times or more. The antigen remains undetermined. This TCR came from a man over 45 who received an inactivated influenza vaccine. The source was PBMCs from blood, collected approximately 15 days before vaccination.

The CDR3 nucleotides are TGTGCCAGCTTATTCACTAGCGGGATCCACGAGCAGTACTTC. Its protein product is CASLFTSGIHEQYF. The chain has TRBV6-1 and TRBJ2-7; 10 bases match TRBD2. The V segment lost 8 bases and the J segment 5 bases; nucleotides outside the gene matches: 9. The CDR3 runs 14 residues. Germline V CDR1 and CDR2: MNHNS, SASEGT.